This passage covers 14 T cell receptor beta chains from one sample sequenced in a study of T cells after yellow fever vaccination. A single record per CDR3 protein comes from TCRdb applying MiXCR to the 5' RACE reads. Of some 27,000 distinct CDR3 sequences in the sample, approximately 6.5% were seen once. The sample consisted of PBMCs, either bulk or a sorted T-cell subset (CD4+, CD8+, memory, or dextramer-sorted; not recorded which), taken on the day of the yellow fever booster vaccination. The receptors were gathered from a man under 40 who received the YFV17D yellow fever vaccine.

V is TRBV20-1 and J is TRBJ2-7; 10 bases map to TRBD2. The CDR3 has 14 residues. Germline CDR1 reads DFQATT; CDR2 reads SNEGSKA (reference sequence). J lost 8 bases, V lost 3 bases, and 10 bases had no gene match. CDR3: CSARTSGSLSKQYF. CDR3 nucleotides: TGCAGTGCTAGGACTAGCGGGTCCCTTTCGAAGCAGTACTTC.

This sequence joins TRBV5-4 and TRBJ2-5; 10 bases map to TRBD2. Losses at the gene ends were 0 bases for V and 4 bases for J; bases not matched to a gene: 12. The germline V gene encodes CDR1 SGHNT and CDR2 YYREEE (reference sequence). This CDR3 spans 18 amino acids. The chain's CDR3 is CASSLAPFGLAEAETQYF. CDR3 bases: TGTGCCAGCAGCTTGGCTCCTTTTGGACTAGCGGAGGCAGAGACCCAGTACTTC.

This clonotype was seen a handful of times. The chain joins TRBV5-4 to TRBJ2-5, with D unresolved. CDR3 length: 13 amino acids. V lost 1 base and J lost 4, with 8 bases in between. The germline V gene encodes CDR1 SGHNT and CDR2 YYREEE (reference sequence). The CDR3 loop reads CASSLYLRETQYF. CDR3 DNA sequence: TGTGCCAGCAGCTTGTATCTGCGAGAGACCCAGTACTTC.

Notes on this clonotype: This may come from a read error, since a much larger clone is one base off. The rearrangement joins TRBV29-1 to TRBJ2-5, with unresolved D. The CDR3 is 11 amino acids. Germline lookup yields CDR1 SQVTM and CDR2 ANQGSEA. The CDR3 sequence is CSVEVQETQNF. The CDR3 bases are TGCAGCGTTGAAGTCCAAGAGACCCAGAACTTC.

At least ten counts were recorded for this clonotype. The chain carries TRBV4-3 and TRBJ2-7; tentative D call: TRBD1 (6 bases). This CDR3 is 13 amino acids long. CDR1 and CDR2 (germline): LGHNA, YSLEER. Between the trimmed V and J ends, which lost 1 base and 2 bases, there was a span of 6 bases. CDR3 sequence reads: CASSQGQAYEQYF. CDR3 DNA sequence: TGCGCCAGCAGCCAAGGACAGGCCTACGAGCAGTACTTC.

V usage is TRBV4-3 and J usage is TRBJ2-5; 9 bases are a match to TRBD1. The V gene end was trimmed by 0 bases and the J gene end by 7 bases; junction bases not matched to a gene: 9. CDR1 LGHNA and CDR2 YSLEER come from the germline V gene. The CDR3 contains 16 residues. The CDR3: CASSQDARGQGPTQYF. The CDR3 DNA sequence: TGCGCCAGCAGCCAAGATGCCCGAGGACAGGGGCCGACCCAGTACTTC.

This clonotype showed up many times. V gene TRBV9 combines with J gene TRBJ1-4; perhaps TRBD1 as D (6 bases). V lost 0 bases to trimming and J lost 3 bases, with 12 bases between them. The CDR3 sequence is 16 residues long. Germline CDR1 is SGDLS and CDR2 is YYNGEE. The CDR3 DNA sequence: TGTGCCAGCAGCGTAGGATCGGGACATTCTAATGAAAAACTGTTTTTT. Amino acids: CASSVGSGHSNEKLFF.

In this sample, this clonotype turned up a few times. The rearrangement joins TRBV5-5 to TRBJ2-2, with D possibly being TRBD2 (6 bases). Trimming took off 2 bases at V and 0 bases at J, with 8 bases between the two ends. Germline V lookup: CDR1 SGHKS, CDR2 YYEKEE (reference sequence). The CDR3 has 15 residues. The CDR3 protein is CASSFGGSNTGELFF. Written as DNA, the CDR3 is TGTGCCAGCAGCTTCGGGGGTTCGAACACCGGGGAGCTGTTTTTT.

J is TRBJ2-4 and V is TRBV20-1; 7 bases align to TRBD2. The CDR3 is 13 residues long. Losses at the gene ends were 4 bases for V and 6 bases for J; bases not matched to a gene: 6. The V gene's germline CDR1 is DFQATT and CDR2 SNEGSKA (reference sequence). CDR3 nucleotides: TGCAGTGCTACTGGCGGGAGCGGAAACATTCAGTACTTC. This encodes CSATGGSGNIQYF.

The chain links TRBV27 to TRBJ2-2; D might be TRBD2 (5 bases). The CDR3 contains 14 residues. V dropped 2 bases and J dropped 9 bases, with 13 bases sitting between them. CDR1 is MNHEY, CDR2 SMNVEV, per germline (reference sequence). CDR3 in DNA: TGTGCCAGCAGTTTAGAGGGTTCGCACCGGGAGCTGTTTTTT. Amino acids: CASSLEGSHRELFF.

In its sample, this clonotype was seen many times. The CDR3 sequence is CASSTITSGSQVEQFF. The CDR3 bases are TGCGCCAGCAGCACCATTACTAGCGGGAGCCAGGTTGAGCAGTTCTTC. The chain joins TRBV5-1 to TRBJ2-1, with 11 bases that match TRBD2. J lost 9 bases, V lost 4 bases, and 12 bases had no gene match. Germline CDR1 is SGHRS and CDR2 is YFSETQ. The CDR3 spans 16 residues. Using reference TRBV5-1 and TRBJ2-1 for the parts outside the CDR3, the full variable domain is KAGVTQTPRYLIKTRGQQVTLSCSPISGHRSVSWYQQTPGQGLQFLFEYFSETQRNKGNFPGRFSGRQFSNSRSEMNVSTLELGDSALYLCASSTITSGSQVEQFFGPGTRLTVL.

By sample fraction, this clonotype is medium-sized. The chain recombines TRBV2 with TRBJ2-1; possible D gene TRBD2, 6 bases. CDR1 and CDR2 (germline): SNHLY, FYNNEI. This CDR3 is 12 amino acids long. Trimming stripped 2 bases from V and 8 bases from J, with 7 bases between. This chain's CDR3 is CASSESGDEQFF. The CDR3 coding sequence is TGTGCCAGCAGTGAATCGGGGGATGAGCAGTTCTTC. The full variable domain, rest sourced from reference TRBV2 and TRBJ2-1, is EPEVTQTPSHQVTQMGQEVILRCVPISNHLYFYWYRQILGQKVEFLVSFYNNEISEKSEIFDDQFSVERPDGSNFTLKIRSTKLEDSAMYFCASSESGDEQFFGPGTRLTVL.

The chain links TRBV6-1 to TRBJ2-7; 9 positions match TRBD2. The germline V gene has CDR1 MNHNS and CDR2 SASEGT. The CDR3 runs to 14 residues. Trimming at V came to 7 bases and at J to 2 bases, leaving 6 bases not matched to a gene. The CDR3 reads CASTETSGPYEQYF. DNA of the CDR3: TGTGCCAGCACTGAGACTAGCGGCCCCTACGAGCAGTACTTC.

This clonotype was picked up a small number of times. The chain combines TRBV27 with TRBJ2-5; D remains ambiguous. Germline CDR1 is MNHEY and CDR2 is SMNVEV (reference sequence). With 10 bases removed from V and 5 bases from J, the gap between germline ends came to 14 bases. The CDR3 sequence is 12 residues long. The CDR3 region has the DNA TGTGCCACCTGGAGCCAGAGGGAGACCCAGTACTTC. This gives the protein CATWSQRETQYF.